Each of the 12 T cell receptor beta chains below was sequenced from the same sample in a study of breast tumors, draining lymph nodes, adjacent tissues. MiXCR, applied by TCRdb to the multiplex PCR reads, yields one record per CDR3 protein. Here the sample spans 150,000 or so distinct CDR3 sequences, around 33% being singletons. Breast cancer patients provided tissue from their axillary draining lymph nodes. The source material was axillary lymph node tissue. Receptors originate from a female donor with breast cancer. Some clones in this sample may be carry-over from other donors' samples.

This clonotype was found a few times. This may be a read error: a much more frequent sequence differs by one nucleotide. The CDR3 nucleotides read TGTGCCAGCAGCCCAGGGGCTCCGGGGGCCAACGTCCTGACTTTC. Residues: CASSPGAPGANVLTF. The chain recombines TRBV5-6 with TRBJ2-6; TRBD1 is a possible D gene (6 bases). V was clipped by 4 bases and J by 4 bases, with 12 bases between them. The germline gives CDR1 SGHDT, CDR2 YYEEEE. The CDR3 covers 15 residues.

This clonotype was seen at least ten times. This sequence joins TRBV5-5 and TRBJ1-5, with D possibly matching TRBD1 (6 bases). The CDR3 totals 16 residues. Deletions cut 4 bases from V and 0 bases from J, with 14 bases between. CDR1 and CDR2 from the germline V gene are SGHKS and YYEKEE (reference sequence). The CDR3 region is CASSPLGGNSNQPQHF. The CDR3 DNA reads as TGTGCCAGCAGCCCACTCGGGGGCAATAGCAATCAGCCCCAGCATTTT.

This CDR3 reads CASTDSLALYNEQYF. The CDR3 DNA follows: TGTGCCAGCACCGACAGTCTAGCCCTTTACAATGAGCAGTATTTT. The J gene is TRBJ2-3, the V gene TRBV2; the D gene could be TRBD1 or TRBD2 (5 bases each). This CDR3 spans 15 amino acids. V was shortened by 7 bases and J by 11 bases, with 25 bases between the two germline ends. Germline assignment: CDR1 SNHLY and CDR2 FYNNEI.

The sample holds many counts of this clonotype. CDR3 DNA sequence: TGTGCCAGCAGTTTCCCCTTATGGAAGACTAATGAAAAACTGTTTTTT. Translating it yields CASSFPLWKTNEKLFF. The chain couples TRBV6-6 to TRBJ1-4; unclear D gene. Germline V gene lookup returns CDR1 MNHNY and CDR2 SVGAGI (reference sequence). The length of the CDR3 is 16 residues. Trimming pared 4 bases from V and 2 bases from J, leaving 14 bases between.

The chain uses TRBV15 and TRBJ2-6; D is uncertain. Trimming took 4 bases from V and 0 from J, leaving 16 bases between them. Germline-derived CDR1 and CDR2 are LNHNV and YYDKDF (reference sequence). The CDR3 has 18 amino acids. The CDR3 region has the DNA TGTGCCACCAGCATAGAGCCCGGGCTGTGCTCTGGGGCCAACGTCCTGACTTTC. Residues: CATSIEPGLCSGANVLTF. The full variable domain, completed using reference TRBV15 and TRBJ2-6, is DAMVIQNPRYQVTQFGKPVTLSCSQTLNHNVMYWYQQKSSQAPKLLFHYYDKDFNNEADTPDNFQSRRPNTSFCFLDIRSPGLGDTAMYLCATSIEPGLCSGANVLTFGAGSRLTVL.

There are many counts of this clonotype. The V and J genes are TRBV6-6 and TRBJ2-7; 7 bases are shared with TRBD1. The CDR3 is made up of 14 amino acids. The V gene end was trimmed by 4 bases and the J gene end by 3 bases; junction bases not matched to a gene: 6. CDR1 is MNHNY and CDR2 is SVGAGI in the germline V gene (reference sequence). CDR3: CASSSRDSRYEQYF. The CDR3 bases are TGTGCCAGCAGTTCCCGGGACAGCCGCTACGAGCAGTACTTC.

This clonotype was observed many times. This chain uses TRBV5-1 with TRBJ2-7; no firm D call. The CDR3 contains 13 residues. Germline V gene data show CDR1 as SGHRS and CDR2 as YFSETQ. Between the trimmed V and J ends, which lost 0 bases and 1 base, there was a span of 5 bases. This CDR3 is CASSLEGSYEQYF. CDR3 nucleotides: TGCGCCAGCAGCTTGGAAGGATCCTACGAGCAGTACTTC.

V gene TRBV9 combines with J gene TRBJ1-6; unclear D gene. CDR1 SGDLS and CDR2 YYNGEE come from the germline V gene. The ends were cut back, 0 bases at V and 8 bases at J, with 9 bases in the middle. CDR3 length equals 14 residues. CDR3 amino acids: CASSVGPEHSPLHF. The CDR3 region has the DNA TGTGCCAGCAGCGTAGGGCCGGAGCATTCACCCCTCCACTTT.

This clonotype was picked up a small number of times. V usage is TRBV6-5 and J usage is TRBJ1-1; 8 bases agree with TRBD1. The germline V gene encodes CDR1 MNHEY and CDR2 SVGAGI. Losses at the gene ends were 6 bases for V and 4 bases for J; bases not matched to a gene: 7. CDR3 length equals 14 residues. In nucleotides, the CDR3 is TGTGCCAGCAGGAGACAGGGGCGAACCACTGAAGCTTTCTTT. Translation gives CASRRQGRTTEAFF.

This clonotype was found many times. The chain uses TRBV30 and TRBJ2-7; tentative D call: TRBD1 (6 bases). Per germline, CDR1 GTSNPN and CDR2 SVGIG (reference sequence). The CDR3 has 12 residues. V was trimmed by 1 base and J by 6 bases, leaving 10 bases between them. The CDR3 region is CAWSGDRREQYF. For the CDR3, the DNA is TGTGCCTGGAGTGGAGACAGGCGCGAGCAGTACTTC.

About this clonotype: Germline is not matched at one junction end, which may reflect a read error. This chain joins TRBV7-7 and TRBJ2-3; 7 bases are shared with TRBD1. CDR1 is SSHAT, CDR2 FNYEAQ, per germline (reference sequence). The CDR3 runs 11 residues. The CDR3 here is CASSSGGTQCF. DNA for the CDR3: TGTGCTAGCAGCTCAGGGGGTACGCAGTGTTTC.

In this sample, this clonotype turned up many times. An end of the junction does not agree with germline; a read error may underlie this. V is TRBV5-1 and J is TRBJ2-5; D remains unclear. The CDR3 extends over 14 amino acids. Germline assignment: CDR1 SGHRS and CDR2 YFSETQ. The CDR3 sequence is CASSLSSAQDTQYF. CDR3 in DNA: TGCGCCAGCAGCTTGAGCAGTGCCCAAGACACCCAGTACTTC.